Shown below are 30 T cell receptor beta chains from a single sample sequenced in a study of blood T cell repertoires in COVID-19. Using immunoSEQ multiplex PCR, the repertoire was profiled, and TCRdb retains in-frame clones only, with some absent. The sample holds around 40,000 clones; roughly 85% are singletons and the top ten take 9.9%. The sequencing input was peripheral blood. The receptors originated from a human donor in a cohort sampled during active COVID-19.

The chain couples TRBV25-1 to TRBJ1-1; 7 nucleotides agree with TRBD1. From germline, CDR1 is MGHDK and CDR2 SYGVNS. The V gene end was trimmed by 6 bases and the J gene end by 2 bases; junction bases not matched to a gene: 3. The CDR3 consists of 13 residues. The CDR3 DNA reads TGTGCCAGCAGGGGACAGTCCAACACTGAAGCTTTCTTT. Translated, it gives CASRGQSNTEAFF.

This chain connects TRBV4-3 to TRBJ2-6; a weak D match, TRBD2 (5 bases). Germline assignment: CDR1 LGHNA and CDR2 YSLEER. V was pared by 2 bases and J by 0 bases, with 20 bases between. This CDR3 is built from 20 residues. The CDR3 protein is CASSQFSLRGRGSGANVLTF. CDR3 nucleotide sequence: TGCGCCAGCAGCCAATTTAGTTTACGGGGAAGAGGCTCTGGGGCCAACGTCCTGACTTTC.

CDR3 region: CASSWTGKELQPQHF. CDR3 sequence (DNA): TGTGCCAGCAGCTGGACAGGAAAAGAATTGCAGCCCCAGCATTTT. V is TRBV5-5 and J is TRBJ1-5; 7 bases fit TRBD1. The J segment lost 7 bases and the V segment lost 3 bases, leaving 10 bases of the junction unmatched. Germline V CDR1 and CDR2: SGHKS, YYEKEE (reference sequence). The CDR3 spans 15 residues.

This clone was recorded once. The chain carries TRBV2 and TRBJ1-4; D uncertain. The V gene lost 5 bases and the J gene lost 7 bases, with 5 bases spanning the gap. The CDR3 spans 11 residues. CDR1 and CDR2 (germline): SNHLY, FYNNEI. CDR3 in amino acids: CASSTGEKLFF. The CDR3 DNA follows: TGTGCCAGCAGTACTGGTGAAAAACTGTTTTTT.

This chain uses TRBV6-2 or TRBV6-3 with TRBJ2-1; D may be TRBD2 (6 bases). Trimming took off 2 bases at V and 0 bases at J, with 8 bases between the two ends. Germline V gene lookup returns CDR1 MNHEY and CDR2 SVGEGT. The CDR3 spans 15 residues. The CDR3 DNA reads as TGTGCCAGCAGTTACGGGAGGCCCTCCTACAATGAGCAGTTCTTC. Residues: CASSYGRPSYNEQFF.

This chain links TRBV3-1 (or the pseudogene TRBV3-2) with TRBJ1-5, with D tentatively TRBD1 (6 bases). The germline V gene has CDR1 LGHDT and CDR2 YNNKEL (reference sequence). With 0 bases removed from V and 1 base from J, the gap between germline ends came to 19 bases. The CDR3 totals 19 residues. The CDR3 region is CASSQDPRGGGASNQPQHF. Written as DNA, the CDR3 is TGTGCCAGCAGCCAAGATCCCAGGGGCGGGGGGGCGAGCAATCAGCCCCAGCATTTT.

The V call is TRBV6-2 or TRBV6-3, the J call TRBJ2-5; D not certain. Germline V lookup: CDR1 MNHEY, CDR2 SVGEGT. The length of the CDR3 is 16 residues. Between the trimmed V and J ends, which lost 0 bases and 2 bases, there was a span of 13 bases. The CDR3 loop reads CASSYSRVTFQETQYF. CDR3 nucleotide sequence: TGTGCCAGCAGTTACTCCCGCGTCACGTTTCAAGAGACCCAGTACTTC.

V gene TRBV6-5 combines with J gene TRBJ1-1, with TRBD1 matching 9 bases. The ends lost 10 bases at V and 5 bases at J; junction bases unmatched: 5. The CDR3 totals 12 residues. From germline, CDR1 is MNHEY and CDR2 SVGAGI. As DNA, the CDR3 is TGTGCCACCATGACAGGGGGTACTGAAGCTTTCTTT. Encoded protein: CATMTGGTEAFF.

J is TRBJ2-6 and V is TRBV4-1; D is possibly TRBD1 (6 bases). There are 16 residues in the CDR3. The germline V and J ends were trimmed by 7 bases and 2 bases, with 15 bases remaining between them. Germline CDR1 MGHRA, CDR2 YSYEKL. CDR3 sequence (DNA): TGCGCCAGCAAGTTGGGTGGGGGCGCTGGGGCCAACGTCCTGACTTTC. Translating it yields CASKLGGGAGANVLTF.

This chain joins TRBV2 and TRBJ2-1, with a possible D match to TRBD1 (6 bases). Germline V CDR1 and CDR2: SNHLY, FYNNEI. The V gene lost 6 bases and the J gene lost 5 bases, with 11 bases spanning the gap. CDR3 length equals 13 residues. The CDR3 region has the DNA TGTGCCAGCAGAATCGACAGGAACAATGAGCAGTTCTTC. This sequence encodes CASRIDRNNEQFF.

The chain uses TRBV5-6 and TRBJ2-4, with TRBD2 matching over 7 bases. Per germline, CDR1 SGHDT and CDR2 YYEEEE. CDR3 length: 15 residues. The V and J ends lost 3 bases and 1 base, in that order; junction bases with no gene match: 4. This chain's CDR3 is CASSSVGGAKNIQYF. DNA for the CDR3: TGTGCCAGCAGCTCCGTCGGGGGGGCCAAAAACATTCAGTACTTC.

J is TRBJ1-5 and V is TRBV28; D not resolved. Germline lookup yields CDR1 MDHEN and CDR2 SYDVKM. V lost 1 base and J 2 bases, leaving 9 bases between the germline ends. The CDR3 has 15 residues. CDR3 sequence (DNA): TGTGCCAGCAGTTTATCCGCTCAGGGCAATCAGCCCCAGCATTTT. This encodes CASSLSAQGNQPQHF.

The chain couples TRBV19 to TRBJ2-1, with D perhaps matching TRBD2 (5 bases). Germline V gene sequence: CDR1 LNHDA, CDR2 SQIVND (reference sequence). V lost 3 bases and J lost 6, with 12 bases in between. The CDR3 extends over 14 amino acids. CDR3 coding DNA: TGTGCCAGTAGTATCCCCGGACTGACCAATGAGCAGTTCTTC. Its translation: CASSIPGLTNEQFF.

V is TRBV2 and J is TRBJ1-5, with 8 bases that match TRBD1. Germline assignment: CDR1 SNHLY and CDR2 FYNNEI. With V trimmed by 6 bases and J by 7 bases, 14 bases remained unmatched. The CDR3 spans 16 residues. The CDR3, as DNA: TGTGCCAGCAGGGGAAATCAGGGGGCAGGCTGGCAGCCCCAGCATTTT. Residues: CASRGNQGAGWQPQHF.

The gene calls are TRBV18 and TRBJ1-3; possible D gene TRBD1, 5 bases. The V end lost 0 bases, the J end lost 0 bases, and 21 bases lay between the germline ends. This CDR3 is 20 amino acids long. The germline gives CDR1 KGHSH, CDR2 LQKENI. The CDR3: CASSPPNRGNVIRSGNTIYF. The CDR3 DNA reads TGTGCCAGCTCACCACCCAATCGGGGGAATGTTATACGCTCTGGAAACACCATATATTTT.

The rearrangement uses TRBV29-1 and TRBJ2-3, with D tentatively TRBD1 (5 bases). The CDR3 runs to 12 residues. The germline V gene encodes CDR1 SQVTM and CDR2 ANQGSEA. The V end lost 5 bases, the J end lost 6 bases, and 12 bases lay between the germline ends. The DNA for the CDR3 is TGCAGCGTTTTAGCCCCAGGGGATACGCAGTATTTT. Residues: CSVLAPGDTQYF.

The chain is built from TRBV5-8 and TRBJ2-5; 8 nucleotides match TRBD1. J was trimmed by 0 bases and V by 0 bases; bases with no gene match: 4. This CDR3 region has 16 residues. The V gene's germline CDR1 is SGHTS and CDR2 YDEGEE. The CDR3 DNA sequence: TGTGCCAGCAGCTTGGGTGACAGGGGATACCAAGAGACCCAGTACTTC. It translates to CASSLGDRGYQETQYF.

The V call is TRBV18, the J call TRBJ1-1; D ambiguous. This CDR3 spans 13 amino acids. Deletions cut 3 bases from V and 4 bases from J, with 9 bases between. Germline loops: CDR1 KGHSH, CDR2 LQKENI. The CDR3 here is CASSPFRSTEAFF. In DNA form, the CDR3 reads TGTGCCAGCTCACCTTTTAGGAGCACTGAAGCTTTCTTT.

This clone has just one count. The chain employs TRBV9 and TRBJ1-1, with D perhaps TRBD1 (6 bases). Germline V CDR1 and CDR2: SGDLS, YYNGEE. V dropped 2 bases and J dropped 0 bases, with 8 bases sitting between them. The CDR3 consists of 14 residues. The chain's CDR3 is CASSVGQLNTEAFF. CDR3 sequence (DNA): TGTGCCAGCAGCGTCGGACAGTTGAACACTGAAGCTTTCTTT.

Comments on this clone: The junction departs from germline at one end; a sequencing error may be responsible. The J gene is TRBJ2-5, the V gene TRBV7-7; maybe TRBD1 (7 bases). Per the germline V gene, CDR1 is SSHAT and CDR2 is FNYEAQ (reference sequence). The CDR3 is made up of 15 amino acids. CDR3 amino acids: CASSLGGTEKETQYF. The CDR3 region has the DNA TGTGCTAGCAGCTTAGGCGGGACAGAGAAAGAGACCCAGTACTTC.

This clone was seen once. The chain carries TRBV6-5 and TRBJ1-1, with a weak D call TRBD1 (6 bases). The CDR3 totals 14 residues. Trimming stripped 8 bases from V and 1 base from J, with 14 bases between. Germline loops: CDR1 MNHEY, CDR2 SVGAGI. The CDR3 region is CASAAGTTNTEAFF. The CDR3 DNA sequence: TGTGCCAGCGCGGCCGGGACAACGAACACTGAAGCTTTCTTT.

CDR3 coding DNA: TGTGCCAGCAGCCGGGGACACGGCTCTGGAAACACCATATATTTT. Protein: CASSRGHGSGNTIYF. J is TRBJ1-3 and V is TRBV9; weak D call: TRBD1 (6 bases). Germline lookup yields CDR1 SGDLS and CDR2 YYNGEE. Trimming took off 4 bases at V and 0 bases at J, with 11 bases between the two ends. CDR3 length: 15 residues.

This clone occurred once. CDR3 region: CASHSDTGMNTEAFF. CDR3 in DNA: TGTGCCAGTCATTCGGACACAGGGATGAACACTGAAGCTTTCTTT. V is TRBV2 and J is TRBJ1-1; tentative D call: TRBD1 (6 bases). The CDR3 contains 15 residues. V was pared by 9 bases and J by 0 bases, with 17 bases between. The germline V gene encodes CDR1 SNHLY and CDR2 FYNNEI.

The chain combines TRBV11-2 with TRBJ1-1, with unresolved D. Trimming shortened V by 6 bases and J by 3 bases, and 11 bases separated the two germline ends. Germline loops: CDR1 SGHAT, CDR2 FQNNGV. CDR3 length: 13 amino acids. The CDR3 loop reads CASSPDRYTEAFF. The CDR3 bases are TGTGCCAGCAGTCCCGATCGGTACACTGAAGCTTTCTTT. The whole variable domain, remainder taken from reference TRBV11-2 and TRBJ1-1, is EAGVAQSPRYKIIEKRQSVAFWCNPISGHATLYWYQQILGQGPKLLIQFQNNGVVDDSQLPKDRFSAERLKGVDSTLKIQPAKLEDSAVYLCASSPDRYTEAFFGQGTRLTVV.

This clone occurred once. V gene TRBV6-5 combines with J gene TRBJ2-1; 7 nucleotides agree with TRBD1. The CDR3 spans 14 residues. The V and J ends lost 5 bases and 2 bases, in that order; junction bases with no gene match: 3. Germline V gene data show CDR1 as MNHEY and CDR2 as SVGAGI. The CDR3 is CASSTGDTYNEQFF. Written as DNA, the CDR3 is TGTGCCAGCAGTACAGGGGATACCTACAATGAGCAGTTCTTC.

The chain uses TRBV9 and TRBJ2-1, with TRBD2 matching over 9 bases. Looked up from germline, CDR1 is SGDLS and CDR2 is YYNGEE. The ends lost 4 bases at V and 1 base at J; junction bases unmatched: 6. CDR3 length equals 16 residues. CDR3 region: CASSTGTSRSYNEQFF. The CDR3 DNA reads as TGTGCCAGCAGCACAGGGACTAGCAGGTCCTACAATGAGCAGTTCTTC. The full variable domain, its missing parts supplied by reference TRBV9 and TRBJ2-1, is DSGVTQTPKHLITATGQRVTLRCSPRSGDLSVYWYQQSLDQGLQFLIQYYNGEERAKGNILERFSAQQFPDLHSELNLSSLELGDSALYFCASSTGTSRSYNEQFFGPGTRLTVL.

The chain couples TRBV6-2 or TRBV6-3 to TRBJ2-1, with D possibly being TRBD1 (5 bases). Germline values: CDR1 MNHEY, CDR2 SVGEGT. V lost 2 bases, J lost 2 bases, and 13 bases lay in between. The CDR3 is made up of 16 amino acids. The CDR3, as DNA: TGTGCCAGCAGTTACGTGTTAACAGGTCCCTACAATGAGCAGTTCTTC. This gives the protein CASSYVLTGPYNEQFF.

The rearrangement joins TRBV9 to TRBJ1-4; possibly TRBD1 for D (5 bases). Germline-derived CDR1 and CDR2 are SGDLS and YYNGEE. The CDR3 consists of 13 residues. Trimming left V 3 bases short and J 8 bases short, with 11 bases between. The CDR3 here is CASSAGVDEKLFF. The CDR3 bases are TGTGCCAGCAGCGCGGGGGTCGACGAAAAACTGTTTTTT.

V usage is TRBV25-1 and J usage is TRBJ2-7, with no clear D. CDR3 length: 13 amino acids. The germline V gene encodes CDR1 MGHDK and CDR2 SYGVNS. Deletions cut 3 bases from V and 4 bases from J, with 10 bases between. This chain's CDR3 is CASSDPDKYEQYF. CDR3 sequence (DNA): TGTGCCAGCAGTGACCCCGACAAATACGAGCAGTACTTC.

This sequence joins TRBV29-1 and TRBJ2-3; D gene uncertain. Per the germline V gene, CDR1 is SQVTM and CDR2 is ANQGSEA. The CDR3 totals 13 residues. The V gene lost 1 base and the J gene lost 5 bases, with 10 bases spanning the gap. The DNA for the CDR3 is TGCAGCGTTGAAGCCCAAAGAGGAGATACGCAGTATTTT. This sequence encodes CSVEAQRGDTQYF.